This note documents a single T cell receptor beta chain sequence. V lost 7 bases and J lost 0, with 10 bases in between. CDR1 and CDR2 from the germline V gene are ENHRY and SYGVKD. The CDR3 totals 15 residues. Sample-barcoded 5' priming and a J-beta primer mix drove a second PCR of roughly 6 to 12 cycles. TCRdb processed the 5' RACE reads anew with MiXCR; each CDR3 protein has one entry. Of 800,000 or so distinct CDR3 sequences in the sample, around 62% were seen once. The data were taken from a study of blood T cells in healthy people across ages. In the study overall: Capture by template switching was about one barcoded beta molecule per two T cells.

The chain joins TRBV10-3 to TRBJ2-6; D unclear. The clonotype was recovered from a man aged 25-40 years in good health. Sequencing was done on a sample of blood. The CDR3 sequence: CAIKDQYSGANVLTF. The CDR3 DNA reads as TGTGCCATCAAAGACCAGTACTCTGGGGCCAACGTCCTGACTTTC.